The rows below give T cell receptor beta chains drawn from one sample of a study of shared clonotypes between healthy human individuals. Data came from immunoSEQ multiplex PCR; TCRdb stores just in-frame clones and leaves some out. The data contain under 2,000,000 clones, around 96% of them singletons. The sequenced sample consisted of naive CD8+ T cells sorted from blood. The origin of the receptors is a man between 18 and 29 years old in good health. Both conserved end residues are part of each CDR3. The D gene is left open where the match is weak. A clone size is listed for some rows: how often the clone was seen (once, few, many), or a class if it is expanded.

d_call: TRBD2
j_call: TRBJ2-7
cdr3_length: 14
clone_size: .
v_call: TRBV27
cdr3_nt: TGTGCCAGCAGTCAACCGGGACTAGCGGACGAGCAGTACTTC
cdr3_aa: CASSQPGLADEQYF

d_call: .
j_call: TRBJ2-5
cdr3_length: 13
clone_size: .
v_call: TRBV5-1
cdr3_nt: TGCGCCAGCAGCTTTTGGGCCCAAGAGACCCAGTACTTC
cdr3_aa: CASSFWAQETQYF

d_call: TRBD1
j_call: TRBJ2-7
cdr3_length: 15
clone_size: .
v_call: TRBV7-6
cdr3_nt: TGTGCCAGCAGCCGGGACAGGCCGTGCTCCTACGAGCAGTACTTC
cdr3_aa: CASSRDRPCSYEQYF

d_call: .
j_call: TRBJ2-7
cdr3_length: 13
clone_size: .
v_call: TRBV5-6
cdr3_nt: TGTGCCAGCAGCTTGGCGGGGATTAACGAGCAGTACTTC
cdr3_aa: CASSLAGINEQYF

d_call: TRBD2
j_call: TRBJ2-5
cdr3_length: 16
clone_size: .
v_call: TRBV7-9
cdr3_nt: TGTGCCAGCAGCCCCAGGACTAGCGGGATAGGAGAGACCCAGTACTTC
cdr3_aa: CASSPRTSGIGETQYF

d_call: .
j_call: TRBJ1-1
cdr3_length: 16
clone_size: .
v_call: TRBV29-1
cdr3_nt: TGCAGCGTTGGGCCTCCCGGACAGATCATGAACACTGAAGCTTTCTTT
cdr3_aa: CSVGPPGQIMNTEAFF

d_call: TRBD1
j_call: TRBJ2-7
cdr3_length: 13
clone_size: .
v_call: TRBV5-1
cdr3_nt: TGCGCCAGCAGCGTCGACAGGGGCTACGAGCAGTACTTC
cdr3_aa: CASSVDRGYEQYF

d_call: .
j_call: TRBJ1-1
cdr3_length: 13
clone_size: .
v_call: TRBV30
cdr3_nt: TGTGCCTGGAGTGTAGTGGGGCGGACTGAAGCTTTCTTT
cdr3_aa: CAWSVVGRTEAFF

d_call: TRBD2
j_call: TRBJ2-5
cdr3_length: 14
clone_size: .
v_call: TRBV30
cdr3_nt: TGTGCCTGGAGTCGGGCTAGCGGGGAAGGGACCCAGTACTTC
cdr3_aa: CAWSRASGEGTQYF

d_call: .
j_call: TRBJ1-2
cdr3_length: 13
clone_size: .
v_call: TRBV27
cdr3_nt: TGTGCCAGCAGAGTAGGACAGAGTTATGGCTACACCTTC
cdr3_aa: CASRVGQSYGYTF

d_call: TRBD2
j_call: TRBJ2-7
cdr3_length: 14
clone_size: .
v_call: TRBV6-5
cdr3_nt: TGTGCCAGTAAGGGACTAGCGGGAGCGGGCGAGCAGTACTTC
cdr3_aa: CASKGLAGAGEQYF

d_call: TRBD1
j_call: TRBJ1-4
cdr3_length: 15
clone_size: .
v_call: TRBV4-3
cdr3_nt: TGCGCCAGCAGCCAAGTATGGGACAGGGATGAAAAACTGTTTTTT
cdr3_aa: CASSQVWDRDEKLFF

d_call: TRBD1
j_call: TRBJ1-2
cdr3_length: 16
clone_size: .
v_call: TRBV14
cdr3_nt: TGTGCCAGCAGCCAAGATCGGACAGGGGGCGGTCATGGCTACACCTTC
cdr3_aa: CASSQDRTGGGHGYTF

d_call: .
j_call: TRBJ1-5
cdr3_length: 16
clone_size: .
v_call: TRBV15
cdr3_nt: TGTGCCACCAGCAGAGACGGGGGGCTAACGGACCAGCCCCAGCATTTT
cdr3_aa: CATSRDGGLTDQPQHF

d_call: .
j_call: TRBJ1-1
cdr3_length: 14
clone_size: .
v_call: TRBV6-5
cdr3_nt: TGTGCCAGCAGTTACTCGAGTAGGAACACTGAAGCTTTCTTT
cdr3_aa: CASSYSSRNTEAFF

d_call: TRBD2
j_call: TRBJ2-3
cdr3_length: 16
clone_size: .
v_call: TRBV4-2
cdr3_nt: TGTGCCAGCAGCCAGCTTCTAGCGGTGGGGGGAGATACGCAGTATTTT
cdr3_aa: CASSQLLAVGGDTQYF

d_call: .
j_call: TRBJ2-2
cdr3_length: 12
clone_size: .
v_call: TRBV30
cdr3_nt: TGTGCCTGGAGTCCGACTGGGGGGGAGCTGTTTTTT
cdr3_aa: CAWSPTGGELFF

d_call: .
j_call: TRBJ1-2
cdr3_length: 14
clone_size: .
v_call: TRBV10-2
cdr3_nt: TGCGCCAGCACCCGGGGGGAGGGAAACTATGGCTACACCTTC
cdr3_aa: CASTRGEGNYGYTF

d_call: .
j_call: TRBJ1-2
cdr3_length: 13
clone_size: few
v_call: TRBV14
cdr3_nt: TGTGCCAGCAGCCACCGGGACAACTATGGCTACACCTTC
cdr3_aa: CASSHRDNYGYTF

d_call: .
j_call: TRBJ2-7
cdr3_length: 14
clone_size: .
v_call: TRBV5-5
cdr3_nt: TGTGCCAGCAGTTTCTCCGACAGACTCTACGAGCAGTACTTC
cdr3_aa: CASSFSDRLYEQYF